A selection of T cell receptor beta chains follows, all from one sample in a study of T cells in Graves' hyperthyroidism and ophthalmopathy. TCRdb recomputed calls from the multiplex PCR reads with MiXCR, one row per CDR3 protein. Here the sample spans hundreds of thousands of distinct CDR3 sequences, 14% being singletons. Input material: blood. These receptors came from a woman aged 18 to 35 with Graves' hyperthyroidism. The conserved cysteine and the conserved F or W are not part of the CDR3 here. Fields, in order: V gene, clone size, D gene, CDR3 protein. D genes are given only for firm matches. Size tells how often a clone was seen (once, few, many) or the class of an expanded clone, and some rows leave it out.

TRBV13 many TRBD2 ASSSPGVAGGKNEQY
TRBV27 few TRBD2 ASSISGSINEQF
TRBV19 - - ASSIVAADNEQF
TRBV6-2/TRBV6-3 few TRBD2 ASSYDNGLADYEQY
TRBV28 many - ASSTKRRYEQY
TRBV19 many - ASSIMGGASSYNEQF
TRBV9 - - ASSAGDASYEQY
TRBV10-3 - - AISESTMDGYT
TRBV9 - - ASSPRNLGANVLT
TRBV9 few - ASSVGAGTNYEQY
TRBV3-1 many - ASSQVGHRQY
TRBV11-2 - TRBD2 ASSLTSVHTDTQY
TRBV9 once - ASSVVGQKGSPLH
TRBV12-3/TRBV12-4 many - ASGRASRSKDTQY
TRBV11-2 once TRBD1 ASSQDRGPTGELF
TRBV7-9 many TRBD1 ASSSDRGGSSYEQY
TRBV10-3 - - AIKGGTDTQY
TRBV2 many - ASSAREVISYEQY
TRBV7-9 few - ASSLGPFQETQY
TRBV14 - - ASSQGLGRGRETQY
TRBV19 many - ASSWGDNQPQH
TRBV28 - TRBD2 ASSLVSGRADTQY
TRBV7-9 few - ASSSGQTTSTDTQY
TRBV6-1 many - ASSPGHIQETQY
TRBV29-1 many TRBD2 SVEAGLAGNGVTQY
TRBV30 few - AWSPRPYEQY
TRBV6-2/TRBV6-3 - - ASSYSTSGAGEQF
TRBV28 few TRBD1 ASSLGGQGARDTQY
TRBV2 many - ASKLRDFSPLH
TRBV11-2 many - ASSLGSSEDTEAF
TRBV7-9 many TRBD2 ASSLVKASGAYEQY
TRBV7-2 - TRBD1 ASSLEGGRGPDGYT
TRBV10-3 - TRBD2 ASGGDPEQF
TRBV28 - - ASSFTFNQPQH
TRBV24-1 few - ATSATDGSTDTQY
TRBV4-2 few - ASSQGAYKGTNEKLF
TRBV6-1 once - ASGRLVNTEAF